This T cell receptor (beta chain) derives from a study of T-cell reconstitution after alpha-beta-depleted transplantation in children. In its sample, this clonotype was seen many times. Molecular barcoding with unique molecular identifiers was used for the TCRbeta library. Using its own MiXCR run on the PCR reads, TCRdb lists one record per CDR3 protein. The sample includes a few hundred thousand distinct CDR3 sequences, roughly a tenth of them seen just once. Sequencing used PBMCs from the stem cell graft donor, obtained from the stem cell graft. This clonotype originated in a human donor who donated a stem cell graft to a child with SCID.

Written as DNA, the CDR3 is TGTGCCAGCAGCCCCGGGACCCCGCGGAACACTGAAGCTTTCTTT. Protein: CASSPGTPRNTEAFF. This rearrangement joins TRBV7-8 to TRBJ1-1; perhaps TRBD1 as D (5 bases). V was clipped by 5 bases and J by 1 base, with 14 bases between them. CDR3 length: 15 amino acids. The germline V gene has CDR1 SGHVS and CDR2 FQNEAQ.